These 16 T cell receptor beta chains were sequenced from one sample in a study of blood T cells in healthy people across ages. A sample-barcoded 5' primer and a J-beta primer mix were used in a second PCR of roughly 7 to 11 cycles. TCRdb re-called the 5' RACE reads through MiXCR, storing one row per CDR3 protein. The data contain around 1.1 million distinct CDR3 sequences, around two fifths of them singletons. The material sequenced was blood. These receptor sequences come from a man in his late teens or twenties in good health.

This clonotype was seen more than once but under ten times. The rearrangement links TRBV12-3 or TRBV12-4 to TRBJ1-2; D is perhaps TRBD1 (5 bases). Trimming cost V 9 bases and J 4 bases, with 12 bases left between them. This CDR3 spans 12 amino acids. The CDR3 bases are TGTGCCAGTCGGGGGGGAACCTATGGCTACACCTTC. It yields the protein CASRGGTYGYTF.

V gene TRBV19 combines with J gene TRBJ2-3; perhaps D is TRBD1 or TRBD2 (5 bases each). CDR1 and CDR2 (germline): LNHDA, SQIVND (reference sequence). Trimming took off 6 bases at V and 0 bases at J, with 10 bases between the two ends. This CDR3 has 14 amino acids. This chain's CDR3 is CASRGWGSTDTQYF. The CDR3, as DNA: TGTGCCAGTAGAGGGTGGGGGAGCACAGATACGCAGTATTTT.

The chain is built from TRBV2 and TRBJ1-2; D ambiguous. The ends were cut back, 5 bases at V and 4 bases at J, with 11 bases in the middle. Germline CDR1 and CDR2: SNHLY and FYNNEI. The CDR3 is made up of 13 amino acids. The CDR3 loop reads CASSIPGSYGYTF. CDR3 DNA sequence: TGTGCCAGCAGTATCCCGGGGAGCTATGGCTACACCTTC.

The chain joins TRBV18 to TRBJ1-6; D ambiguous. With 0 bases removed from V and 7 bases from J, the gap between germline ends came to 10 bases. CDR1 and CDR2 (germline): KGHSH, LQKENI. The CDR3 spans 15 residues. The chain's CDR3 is CASSPPAGANSPLHF. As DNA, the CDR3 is TGTGCCAGCTCACCACCGGCAGGCGCCAATTCACCCCTCCACTTT.

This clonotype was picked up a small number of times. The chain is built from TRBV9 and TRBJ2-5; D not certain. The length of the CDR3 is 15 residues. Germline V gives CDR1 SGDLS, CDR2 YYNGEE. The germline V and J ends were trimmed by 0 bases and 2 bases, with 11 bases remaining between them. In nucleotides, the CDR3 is TGTGCCAGCAGCGTAGACTACTTGGCTCAAGAGACCCAGTACTTC. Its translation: CASSVDYLAQETQYF.

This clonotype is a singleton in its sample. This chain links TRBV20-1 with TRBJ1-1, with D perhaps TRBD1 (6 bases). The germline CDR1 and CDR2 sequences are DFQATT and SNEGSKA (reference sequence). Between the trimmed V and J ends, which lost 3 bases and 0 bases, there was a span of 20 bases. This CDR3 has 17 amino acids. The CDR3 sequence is CSARARTDTHMNTEAFF. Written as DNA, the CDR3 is TGCAGTGCTAGGGCAAGGACAGACACACACATGAACACTGAAGCTTTCTTT.

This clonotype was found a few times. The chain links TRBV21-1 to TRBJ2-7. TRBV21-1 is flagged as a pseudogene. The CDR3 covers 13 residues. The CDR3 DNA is TGTGCCAGCAGCAAAGCGGCCTCCTACGAGCAGTACTTC. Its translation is CASSKAASYEQYF.

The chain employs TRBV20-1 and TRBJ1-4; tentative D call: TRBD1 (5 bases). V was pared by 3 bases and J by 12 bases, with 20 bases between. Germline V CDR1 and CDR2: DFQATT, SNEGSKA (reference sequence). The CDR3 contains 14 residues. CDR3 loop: CSASQRESSGELFF. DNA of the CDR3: TGCAGTGCTAGTCAAAGGGAGTCTTCGGGGGAACTGTTTTTT.

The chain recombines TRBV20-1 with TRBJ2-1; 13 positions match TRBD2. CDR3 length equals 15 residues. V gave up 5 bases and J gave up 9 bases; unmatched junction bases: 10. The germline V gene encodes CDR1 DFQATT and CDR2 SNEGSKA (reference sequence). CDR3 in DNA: TGCAGTGCTCCGCCACTAGCGGGGGGGTTGGGTGAGCAGTTCTTC. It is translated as CSAPPLAGGLGEQFF.

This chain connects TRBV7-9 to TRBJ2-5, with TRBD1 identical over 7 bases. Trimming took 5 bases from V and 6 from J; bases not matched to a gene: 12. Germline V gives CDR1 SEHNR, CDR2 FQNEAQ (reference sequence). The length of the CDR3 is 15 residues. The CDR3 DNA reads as TGTGCCAGCAGCCAAGGTACAGGGGAGATACAGACCCAGTACTTC. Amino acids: CASSQGTGEIQTQYF.

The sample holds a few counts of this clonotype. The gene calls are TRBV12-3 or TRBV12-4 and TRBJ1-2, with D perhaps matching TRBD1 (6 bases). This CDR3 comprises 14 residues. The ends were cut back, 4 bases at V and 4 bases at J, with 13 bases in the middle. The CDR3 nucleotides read TGTGCCAGCAGTTCCGGGGGCGAGGGCTATGGCTACACCTTC. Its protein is CASSSGGEGYGYTF.

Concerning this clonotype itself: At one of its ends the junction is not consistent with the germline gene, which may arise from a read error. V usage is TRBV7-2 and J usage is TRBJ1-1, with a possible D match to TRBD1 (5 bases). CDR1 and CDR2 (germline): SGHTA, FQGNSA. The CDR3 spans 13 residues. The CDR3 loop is CASSIGANTGAFF. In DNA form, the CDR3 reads TGTGCCAGCAGCATAGGGGCGAACACTGGAGCTTTCTTT.

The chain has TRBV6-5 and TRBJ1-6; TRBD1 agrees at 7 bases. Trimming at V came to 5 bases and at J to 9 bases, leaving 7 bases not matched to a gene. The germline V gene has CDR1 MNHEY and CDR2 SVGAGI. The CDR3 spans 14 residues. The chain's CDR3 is CASSRQGKSSPLHF. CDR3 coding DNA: TGTGCCAGCAGTCGACAGGGAAAGAGTTCACCCCTCCACTTT.

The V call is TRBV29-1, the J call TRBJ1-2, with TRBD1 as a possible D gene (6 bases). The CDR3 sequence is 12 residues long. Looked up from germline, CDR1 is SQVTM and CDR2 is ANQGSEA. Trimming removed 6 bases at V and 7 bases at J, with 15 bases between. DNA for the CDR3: TGCAGCGTGACTACACAGGGAGGTGGCTACACCTTC. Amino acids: CSVTTQGGGYTF.

CDR3: CSAREGTGGTEAFF. The CDR3 nucleotides read TGCAGTGCTAGAGAAGGGACAGGGGGCACTGAAGCTTTCTTT. This sequence joins TRBV20-1 and TRBJ1-1; 11 nucleotides align to TRBD1. V was clipped by 0 bases and J by 4 bases; unmatched bases: 1. Germline V gene data show CDR1 as DFQATT and CDR2 as SNEGSKA (reference sequence). This CDR3 is built from 14 residues.

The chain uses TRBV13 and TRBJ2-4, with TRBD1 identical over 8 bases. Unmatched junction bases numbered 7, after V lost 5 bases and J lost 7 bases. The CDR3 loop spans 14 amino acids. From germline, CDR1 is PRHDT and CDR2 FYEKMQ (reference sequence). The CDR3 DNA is TGTGCCAGCAGCCCGTCGGACAGGGTGAACATTCAGTACTTC. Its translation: CASSPSDRVNIQYF.